The T cell receptor (beta chain) described here comes from a study of shared clonotypes between healthy human individuals. Profiled with immunoSEQ multiplex PCR; TCRdb holds only in-frame clones, not every one. Counted here are about 2 million clones, approximately 94% occurring once; the ten biggest clones make up 0.85% to 1.2%. Germline lookup yields CDR1 WSHSY and CDR2 SAAADI. V lost 9 bases to trimming and J lost 4 bases, with 12 bases between them. The length of the CDR3 is 12 residues. Only CD45RO-negative cells positively selected for CCR7 counted as naive CD8 cells, so terminally differentiated effector memory CD45RA+ cells were excluded.

This TCR came from a man younger than 30 in good health. Source material: naive CD8+ T cells sorted from blood. The chain couples TRBV10-2 to TRBJ1-1, with unresolved D. For the CDR3, the DNA is TGCGCCAGTTCTTTAGGGCCCACTGAAGCTTTCTTT. Protein sequence: CASSLGPTEAFF.